The table lists the clone carrying this T cell receptor beta chain with many counts. This entry comes from a study of T-cell memory formation after mild COVID-19. TCRdb re-derived calls from the 5' RACE reads in MiXCR, one entry per CDR3 protein. The repertoire holds just under 150,000 distinct CDR3 sequences, with around 21% as singletons. Between the trimmed V and J ends, which lost 7 bases and 1 base, there was a span of 14 bases. Germline V CDR1 and CDR2: SGHAT, FQNNGV. The CDR3 spans 14 residues. What was sequenced was PBMCs or a T cell subset sorted from them (not recorded which). The V call is TRBV11-2, the J call TRBJ2-7; D is perhaps TRBD1 (6 bases). This TCR came from an adult woman who had mild COVID-19 (a few samples of this study predate the infection). Cell type and time point are not known. CDR3 nucleotides: TGTGCCAGCATCCCTCCAGACAGGTCCTACGAGCAGTACTTC. Protein sequence: CASIPPDRSYEQYF.